These 13 T cell receptor beta chains originate from one sample sequenced in a study of cytomegalovirus exposure and HLA in healthy donors listed by TCRdb under 2017. The library was produced with the immunoSEQ multiplex PCR assay. For the multiplex PCR, a mixture combining 60 forward primers for TCR Vbeta segments and 13 reverse primers for TCR Jbeta segments was used. Entries here come from immuneACCESS through TCRdb and include only in-frame sequences with V and J called. Some clones fail to appear in such tables; in the studies checked, an unresolved V gene covers under half of the shortfall, and the cause of the remainder is unknown. Across this sample there are 120,000 to 150,000 clones, with around three fifths seen only once. About 1.8% of the sample comes from the top ten. Input material: PBMCs. The receptor source for this set is a male donor in good health and CMV-seronegative.

The rearrangement links TRBV7-9 to TRBJ1-2; maybe TRBD1 (6 bases). The CDR3 runs to 14 residues. V dropped 11 bases and J dropped 0 bases, with 16 bases sitting between them. CDR1 is SEHNR, CDR2 FQNEAQ, per germline (reference sequence). CDR3 residues: CAGGTGPANYGYTF. The DNA for the CDR3 is TGTGCCGGAGGAACAGGGCCAGCTAACTATGGCTACACCTTC. Combining the CDR3 with reference TRBV7-9 and TRBJ1-2 gives the whole variable domain DTGVSQNPRHKITKRGQNVTFRCDPISEHNRLYWYRQTLGQGPEFLTYFQNEAQLEKSRLLSDRFSAERPKGSFSTLEIQRTEQGDSAMYLCAGGTGPANYGYTFGSGTRLTVV.

This chain connects TRBV6-5 to TRBJ1-6, with TRBD1 matching 8 bases. The CDR3 has 15 amino acids. Losses at the gene ends were 5 bases for V and 5 bases for J; bases not matched to a gene: 5. The V gene's germline CDR1 is MNHEY and CDR2 SVGAGI. CDR3 sequence: CASSLLQGDNSPLHF. The CDR3 nucleotides are TGTGCCAGCAGTCTCCTACAGGGGGATAATTCACCCCTCCACTTT.

The J gene is TRBJ2-6, the V gene TRBV7-7; D might be TRBD1 (5 bases). The V end was cut by 5 bases, the J end by 0 bases, with 8 bases between. This CDR3 region has 15 residues. CDR1 and CDR2 from the germline V gene are SSHAT and FNYEAQ (reference sequence). Here the CDR3 DNA reads TGTGCCAGCAGCCTCGGACACTCTGGGGCCAACGTCCTGACTTTC. Its translation is CASSLGHSGANVLTF. Full variable domain (rest looked up from reference TRBV7-7 and TRBJ2-6): GAGVSQSPRYKVTKRGQDVTLRCDPISSHATLYWYQQALGQGPEFLTYFNYEAQPDKSGLPSDRFSAERPEGSISTLTIQRTEQRDSAMYRCASSLGHSGANVLTFGAGSRLTVL.

The chain is built from TRBV27 and TRBJ2-1, with 7 bases lining up with TRBD1. This CDR3 is built from 19 residues. Trimming removed 3 bases from V and 4 bases from J; junction bases left unmatched: 18. Germline V CDR1 and CDR2: MNHEY, SMNVEV (reference sequence). The CDR3 nucleotides are TGTGCCAGCAGTTTCCGACAGGGCAGGGCCCAGTTTAAGTACAATGAGCAGTTCTTC. Translation: CASSFRQGRAQFKYNEQFF.

V usage is TRBV4-3 and J usage is TRBJ1-3; D may be TRBD1 (5 bases). There are 16 residues in the CDR3. V gave up 7 bases and J gave up 2 bases, with 18 bases separating them. Germline V gene lookup returns CDR1 LGHNA and CDR2 YSLEER. CDR3 nucleotide sequence: TGCGCCAGCACGAGAGGACGGGGGATTGCTGGAAACACCATATATTTT. Translated, it gives CASTRGRGIAGNTIYF.

The chain is built from TRBV10-3 and TRBJ1-1, with D possibly TRBD1 on 6 matching bases. Trimming cost V 5 bases and J 1 base, with 14 bases left between them. CDR1 is ENHRY, CDR2 SYGVKD, per germline. This CDR3 region has 15 residues. The DNA for the CDR3 is TGTGCCATCAGTTTCTACTCAGGGGAGAACACTGAAGCTTTCTTT. The encoded protein is CAISFYSGENTEAFF.

The rearrangement uses TRBV4-3 and TRBJ2-2; possibly TRBD1 for D (6 bases). Germline CDR1 and CDR2: LGHNA and YSLEER. With 4 bases removed from V and 7 bases from J, the gap between germline ends came to 16 bases. This CDR3 has 15 residues. The chain's CDR3 is CASSRGTLQSGELFF. The DNA of the CDR3 is TGCGCCAGCAGCCGGGGGACACTACAAAGCGGGGAGCTGTTTTTT.

This clone was found once. The chain recombines TRBV7-3 with TRBJ2-2, with D possibly TRBD1 on 5 matching bases. Germline assignment: CDR1 SGHTA and CDR2 FQGTGA. The V end was cut by 3 bases, the J end by 5 bases, with 16 bases between. The CDR3 is made up of 16 amino acids. In DNA form, the CDR3 reads TGTGCCAGCAGCTTCAAGGGGCCGCCCTGGACCGGGGAGCTGTTTTTT. It yields the protein CASSFKGPPWTGELFF.

This clone was counted at least ten times. This rearrangement joins TRBV6-5 to TRBJ1-5, with D perhaps TRBD1 (5 bases). Germline V gene lookup returns CDR1 MNHEY and CDR2 SVGAGI. Trimming stripped 2 bases from V and 6 bases from J, with 11 bases between. CDR3 length: 14 amino acids. The CDR3 DNA sequence: TGTGCCAGCAGTTACACCGGGGGAACTCAGCCCCAGCATTTT. Translated: CASSYTGGTQPQHF.

The chain combines TRBV7-6 with TRBJ1-4; 10 bases fit TRBD1. Germline V lookup: CDR1 SGHVS, CDR2 FNYEAQ. Germline trimming cut 3 bases from V and 7 bases from J; bases unmatched to any gene: 2. The CDR3 extends over 14 amino acids. CDR3 sequence (DNA): TGTGCCAGCAGCTTGACAGGGGGCTTTGAAAAACTGTTTTTT. Protein sequence: CASSLTGGFEKLFF.

V gene TRBV21-1 combines with J gene TRBJ2-5; the D call of TRBD1 is as the table states it, not checked on the DNA. TRBV21-1 is an annotated pseudogene. This CDR3 is built from 14 residues. CDR3 in DNA: TGTGCCAGCAGGTTGACGGACAGGCAAGAGACCCAGTACTTC. Protein sequence: CASRLTDRQETQYF.

This chain joins TRBV9 and TRBJ1-6; D not certain. Looked up from germline, CDR1 is SGDLS and CDR2 is YYNGEE. Trimming cost V 0 bases and J 7 bases, with 5 bases left between them. The CDR3 extends over 13 amino acids. The CDR3 DNA reads TGTGCCAGCAGCGTAGTCGAGAATTCACCCCTCCACTTT. This gives the protein CASSVVENSPLHF.

CDR3 nucleotides: TGTGCCAGTAGTGCTTCGCGGGCACACTGGCTCATGGGCTACACCTTC. This codes for CASSASRAHWLMGYTF. The chain combines TRBV19 with TRBJ1-2; D is unresolved. The germline V gene has CDR1 LNHDA and CDR2 SQIVND (reference sequence). The length of the CDR3 is 16 residues. V was clipped by 5 bases and J by 8 bases, with 24 bases between them.